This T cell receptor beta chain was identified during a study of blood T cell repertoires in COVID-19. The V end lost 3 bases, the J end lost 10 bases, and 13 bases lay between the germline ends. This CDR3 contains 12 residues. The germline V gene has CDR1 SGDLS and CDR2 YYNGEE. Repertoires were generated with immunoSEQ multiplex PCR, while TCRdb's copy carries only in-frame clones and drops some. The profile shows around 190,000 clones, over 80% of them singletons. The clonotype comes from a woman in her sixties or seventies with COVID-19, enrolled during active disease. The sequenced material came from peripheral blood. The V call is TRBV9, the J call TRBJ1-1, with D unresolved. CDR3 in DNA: TGTGCCAGCAGCGCTGACCTAGGTGGAGCTTTCTTT. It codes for CASSADLGGAFF.